The present T cell receptor beta chain was sequenced within a study of T-cell memory formation after mild COVID-19. Study-level background: The study found TCR clusters largely donor specific.

Trimming left V 0 bases short and J 2 bases short, with 12 bases between. This CDR3 is built from 16 residues. CDR1 is LGHDT, CDR2 YNNKEL, per germline (reference sequence). Findings of the study overall: In pre-infection memory, a portion of responding clones appeared, which suggested that cross-reactive memory joined. CD4+ contracting clones were mainly CM and EM; CD8+ ones, EMRA.

Details on this clonotype: Its target is not known.

Amplification by 5'RACE using constant-segment primers produced TCR alpha and TCR beta cDNA libraries that carried sample barcodes and UMIs. TCRdb reprocessed the 5' RACE reads with MiXCR, giving one entry per CDR3 protein. The sample comprises 450,000 to 650,000 distinct CDR3 sequences, approximately 18% of which are singletons, and 12% rests with the top ten. Sequencing was done on a sample of PBMCs or a T cell subset sorted from them (not recorded which). The rearrangement joins TRBV3-1 to TRBJ2-3; D unclear. The receptor was isolated from an adult woman who had mild COVID-19 (a few samples of this study predate the infection). Cell type and time point are not known. The CDR3 sequence: CASSQEDKRFTDTQYF. CDR3 sequence (DNA): TGTGCCAGCAGCCAAGAAGACAAACGCTTCACAGATACGCAGTATTTT.